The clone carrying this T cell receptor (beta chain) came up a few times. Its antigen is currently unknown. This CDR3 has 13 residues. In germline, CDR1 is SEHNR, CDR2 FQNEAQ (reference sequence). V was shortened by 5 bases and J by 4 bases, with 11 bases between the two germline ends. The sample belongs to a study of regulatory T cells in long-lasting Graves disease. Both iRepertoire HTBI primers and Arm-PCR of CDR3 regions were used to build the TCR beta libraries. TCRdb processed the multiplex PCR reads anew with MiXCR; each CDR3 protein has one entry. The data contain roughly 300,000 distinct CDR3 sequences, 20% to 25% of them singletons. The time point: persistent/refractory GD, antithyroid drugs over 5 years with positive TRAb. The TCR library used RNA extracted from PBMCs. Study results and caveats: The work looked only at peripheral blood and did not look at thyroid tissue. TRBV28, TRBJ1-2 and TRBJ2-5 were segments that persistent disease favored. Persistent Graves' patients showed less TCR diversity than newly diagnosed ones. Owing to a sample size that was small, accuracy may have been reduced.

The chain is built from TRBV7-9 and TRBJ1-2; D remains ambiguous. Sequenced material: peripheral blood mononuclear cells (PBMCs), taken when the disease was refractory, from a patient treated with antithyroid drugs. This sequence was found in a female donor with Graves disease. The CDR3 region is CASSPPAGYGYTF. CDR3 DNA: TGTGCCAGCAGCCCCCCCGCAGGCTATGGCTACACCTTC.